The 14 T cell receptor beta chains below all came from one sample that was sequenced in a study of CXCR3-negative and CXCR3-positive naive CD8 T cells. Points from the study as a whole: TRB CDR3 hydrophobicity was greater in CXCR3-positive naive cells than in CXCR3-negative naive cells.

The antigens for these receptors are not known. All TRB cDNA libraries came from 5' RACE performed with UMI labels. TCRdb reprocessed the 5' RACE reads and keeps a single row for each CDR3 protein, giving no DNA. This repertoire includes 84,000 or so distinct CDR3 sequences. Specimen: naive CXCR3+ CD8+ T cells from blood. Subset indicated: CD45RO-CCR7+CD27+CD95- naive CD8+ T cells expressing CXCR3 (TNR3+). These receptor sequences come from a human donor in good health. Some clones in this sample may be carry-over from other donors' samples.

The J gene is TRBJ2-1, the V gene TRBV6-2 or TRBV6-3; TCRdb selects TRBD2, and the lack of DNA leaves this call unchecked. This CDR3 spans 18 amino acids. The germline V gene encodes CDR1 MNHEY and CDR2 SVGEGT. The CDR3 sequence: CASSYPQPGLSQGNEQFF.

The chain uses TRBV25-1 and TRBJ2-7; TCRdb's assignment of TRBD2 cannot be checked, as there is no DNA. There are 16 residues in the CDR3. Germline values: CDR1 MGHDK, CDR2 SYGVNS. The CDR3 spells CASSESFRTSPYEQYF.

This chain uses TRBV28 with TRBJ2-3. The CDR3 extends over 14 amino acids. Germline V gene lookup returns CDR1 MDHEN and CDR2 SYDVKM. The CDR3: CASSLREYTDTQYF. Supplemented by reference TRBV28 and TRBJ2-3, the full variable domain reads DVKVTQSSRYLVKRTGEKVFLECVQDMDHENMFWYRQDPGLGLRLIYFSYDVKMKEKGDIPEGYSVSREKKERFSLILESASTNQTSMYLCASSLREYTDTQYFGPGTRLTVL.

The J gene is TRBJ1-2, the V gene TRBV12-3 or TRBV12-4; TCRdb lists TRBD1, though no DNA is available to test this call. The CDR3 is made up of 15 amino acids. The CDR3 loop reads CASSFYPQGTYGYTF.

This chain uses TRBV7-9 with TRBJ2-3; absent DNA, TCRdb's TRBD1 call cannot be checked. The CDR3 is 15 residues long. Germline lookup yields CDR1 SEHNR and CDR2 FQNEAQ (reference sequence). The CDR3 region is CASSLPGAATDTQYF.

The chain combines TRBV28 with TRBJ2-7; the D gene TCRdb calls, TRBD1, cannot be checked with no DNA. This CDR3 region has 14 residues. CDR1 and CDR2 from the germline V gene are MDHEN and SYDVKM. The CDR3 spells CASSPRTGANEQYF.

J is TRBJ1-1 and V is TRBV6-8; TCRdb selects TRBD1, and the lack of DNA leaves this call unchecked. The CDR3 extends over 16 amino acids. Germline V gives CDR1 MNHGY, CDR2 SAAAGT. The CDR3 reads CASRGYRGSGDTEAFF.

The gene calls are TRBV20-1 and TRBJ2-1; TCRdb designates TRBD2, a call that cannot be tested without DNA. CDR1 and CDR2 from the germline V gene are DFQATT and SNEGSKA (reference sequence). The CDR3 consists of 16 residues. CDR3 in amino acids: CSAIDPGTSGMDEQFF.

This chain uses TRBV6-2 or TRBV6-3 with TRBJ2-3; no DNA is available, so the TRBD2 call from TCRdb remains unchecked. Germline V gene data show CDR1 as MNHEY and CDR2 as SVGEGT. The CDR3 extends over 20 amino acids. The CDR3: CASSYSTGTSDILSTDTQYF.

The rearrangement joins TRBV3-1 to TRBJ2-2; TCRdb's D gene call, TRBD1, goes unchecked for lack of DNA. Germline V CDR1 and CDR2: LGHDT, YNNKEL (reference sequence). The CDR3 covers 17 residues. The CDR3 reads CASSQEIWGRNTGELFF.

The gene calls are TRBV7-6 and TRBJ1-4; TCRdb lists TRBD1, though no DNA is available to test this call. The CDR3 has 15 amino acids. The germline V gene encodes CDR1 SGHVS and CDR2 FNYEAQ. CDR3 region: CASSHPGGTNEKLFF. The variable domain in full, completed from reference TRBV7-6 and TRBJ1-4, reads GAGVSQSPRYKVTKRGQDVALRCDPISGHVSLYWYRQALGQGPEFLTYFNYEAQQDKSGLPNDRFSAERPEGSISTLTIQRTEQRDSAMYRCASSHPGGTNEKLFFGSGTQLSVL.

The rearrangement uses TRBV3-1 and TRBJ2-1. Germline V gene lookup returns CDR1 LGHDT and CDR2 YNNKEL (reference sequence). CDR3 size: 13 residues. CDR3 sequence: CASSQIAYNEQFF.

The rearrangement uses TRBV10-3 and TRBJ2-7; the D call of TRBD1 rests on TCRdb alone, since no DNA is present to check it. Germline loops: CDR1 ENHRY, CDR2 SYGVKD. CDR3 length equals 14 residues. This chain's CDR3 is CAIAKTGQLYEQYF.

The chain has TRBV30 and TRBJ1-2; TCRdb returns TRBD1, unconfirmable since there is no DNA. Germline CDR1 GTSNPN, CDR2 SVGIG (reference sequence). This CDR3 is built from 13 residues. The CDR3 here is CARPGPVNYGYTF.